Below, one T cell receptor (beta chain) is given with its context. The data were taken from a study of patients and donors after allogeneic stem cell transplantation. Using its own MiXCR run on the RT-PCR reads, TCRdb lists one record per CDR3 protein. Of 150,000 to 200,000 distinct CDR3 sequences listed, less than 45% are singletons. The source is a human donor who was either an allogeneic HSCT recipient or a stem cell or donor lymphocyte infusion donor (not recorded which). It is not recorded whose cells these are; they may come from a transplant donor. The specimen was blood, either unsorted or a sorted T cell fraction (not recorded which).

The CDR3 DNA reads TGTGCCAGCAGTGGGGGGCGTAAACACGAGCAGTACTTC. The encoded protein is CASSGGRKHEQYF. The chain employs TRBV2 and TRBJ2-7, with D possibly being TRBD1 (6 bases). Germline lookup yields CDR1 SNHLY and CDR2 FYNNEI. The V end lost 4 bases, the J end lost 5 bases, and 12 bases lay between the germline ends. This CDR3 spans 13 amino acids.